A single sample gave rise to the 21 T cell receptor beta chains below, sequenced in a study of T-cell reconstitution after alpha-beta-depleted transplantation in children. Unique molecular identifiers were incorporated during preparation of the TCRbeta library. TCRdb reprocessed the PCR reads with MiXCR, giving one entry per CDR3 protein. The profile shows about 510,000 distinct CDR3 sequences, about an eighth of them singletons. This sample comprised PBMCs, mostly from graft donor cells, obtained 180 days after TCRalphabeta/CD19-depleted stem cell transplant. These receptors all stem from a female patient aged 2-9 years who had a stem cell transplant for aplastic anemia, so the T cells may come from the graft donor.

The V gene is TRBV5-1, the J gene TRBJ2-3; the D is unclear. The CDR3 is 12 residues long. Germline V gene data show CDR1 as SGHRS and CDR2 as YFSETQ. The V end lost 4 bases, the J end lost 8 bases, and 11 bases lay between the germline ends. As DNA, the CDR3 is TGCGCCAGCAGCCGGAGCGAAGGTACGCAGTATTTT. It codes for CASSRSEGTQYF.

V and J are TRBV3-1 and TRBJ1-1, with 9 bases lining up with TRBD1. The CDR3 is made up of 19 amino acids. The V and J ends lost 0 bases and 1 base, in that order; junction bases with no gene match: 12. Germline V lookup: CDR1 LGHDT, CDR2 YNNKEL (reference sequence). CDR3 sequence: CASSQEGRTGDKKNTEAFF. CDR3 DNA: TGTGCCAGCAGCCAAGAAGGAAGGACAGGGGATAAAAAGAACACTGAAGCTTTCTTT.

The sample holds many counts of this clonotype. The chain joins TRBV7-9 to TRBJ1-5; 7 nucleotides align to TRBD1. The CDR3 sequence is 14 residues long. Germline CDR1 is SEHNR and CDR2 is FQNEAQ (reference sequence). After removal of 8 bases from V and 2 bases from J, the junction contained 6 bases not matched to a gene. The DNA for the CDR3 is TGTGCCAGCGGCCCAACAGGGGGCAATCAGCCCCAGCATTTT. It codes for CASGPTGGNQPQHF.

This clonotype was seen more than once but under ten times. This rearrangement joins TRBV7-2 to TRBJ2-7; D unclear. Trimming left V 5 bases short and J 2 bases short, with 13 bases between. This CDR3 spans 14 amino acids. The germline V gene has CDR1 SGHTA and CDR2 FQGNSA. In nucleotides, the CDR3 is TGTGCCAGCAGCCAAGCCCTAATAACCTACGAGCAGTACTTC. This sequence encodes CASSQALITYEQYF.

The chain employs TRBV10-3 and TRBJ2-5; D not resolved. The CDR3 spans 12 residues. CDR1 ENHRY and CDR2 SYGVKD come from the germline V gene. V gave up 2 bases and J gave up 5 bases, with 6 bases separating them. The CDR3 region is CAISEPEETQYF. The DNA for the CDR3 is TGTGCCATCAGTGAGCCAGAGGAGACCCAGTACTTC.

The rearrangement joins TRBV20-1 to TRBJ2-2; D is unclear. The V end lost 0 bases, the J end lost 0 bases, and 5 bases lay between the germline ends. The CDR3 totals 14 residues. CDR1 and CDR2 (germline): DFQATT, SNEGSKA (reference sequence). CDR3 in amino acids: CSARETANTGELFF. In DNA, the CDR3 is TGCAGTGCTAGAGAGACTGCGAACACCGGGGAGCTGTTTTTT.

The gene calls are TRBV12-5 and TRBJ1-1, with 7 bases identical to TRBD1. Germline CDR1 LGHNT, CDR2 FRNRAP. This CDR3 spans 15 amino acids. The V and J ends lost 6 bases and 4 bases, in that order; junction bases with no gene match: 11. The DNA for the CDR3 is TGTGCTAGTGGCTCAGGGGGGCCCCGGTCCACTGAAGCTTTCTTT. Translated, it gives CASGSGGPRSTEAFF.

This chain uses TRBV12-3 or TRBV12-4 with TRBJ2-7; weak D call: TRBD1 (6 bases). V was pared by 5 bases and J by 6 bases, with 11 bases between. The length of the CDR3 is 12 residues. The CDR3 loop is CASSIRGIEQYV. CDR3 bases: TGTGCCAGCAGTATCAGGGGAATCGAGCAGTACGTC.

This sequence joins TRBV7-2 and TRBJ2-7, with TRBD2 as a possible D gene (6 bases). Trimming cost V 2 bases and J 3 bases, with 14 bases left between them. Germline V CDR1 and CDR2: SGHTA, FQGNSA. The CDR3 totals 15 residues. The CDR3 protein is CASSLISGAGYEQYF. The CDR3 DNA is TGTGCCAGCAGCTTAATTTCGGGAGCGGGCTACGAGCAGTACTTC.

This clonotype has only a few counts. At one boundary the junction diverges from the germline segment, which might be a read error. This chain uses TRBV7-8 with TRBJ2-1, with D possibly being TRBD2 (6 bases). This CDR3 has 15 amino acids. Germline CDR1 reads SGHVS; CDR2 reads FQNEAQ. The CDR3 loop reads CASSLARDRLNEQSF. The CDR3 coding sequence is TGTGCCAGCAGCTTAGCGCGGGACCGCCTCAATGAGCAGTCCTTC.

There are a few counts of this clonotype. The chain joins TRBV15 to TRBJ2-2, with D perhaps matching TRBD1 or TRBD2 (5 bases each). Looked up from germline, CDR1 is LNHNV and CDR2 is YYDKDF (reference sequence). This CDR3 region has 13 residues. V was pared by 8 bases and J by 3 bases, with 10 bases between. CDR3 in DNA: TGTGCCACCGGGACGGACGACACCGGGGAGCTGTTTTTT. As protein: CATGTDDTGELFF.

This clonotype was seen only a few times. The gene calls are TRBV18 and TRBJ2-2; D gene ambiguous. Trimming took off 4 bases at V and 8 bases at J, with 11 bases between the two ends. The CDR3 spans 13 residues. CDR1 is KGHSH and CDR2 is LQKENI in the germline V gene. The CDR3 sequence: CASSLPGSGELFF. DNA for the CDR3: TGTGCCAGCTCACTACCAGGCTCTGGGGAGCTGTTTTTT. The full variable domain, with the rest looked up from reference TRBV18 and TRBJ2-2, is NAGVMQNPRHLVRRRGQEARLRCSPMKGHSHVYWYRQLPEEGLKFMVYLQKENIIDESGMPKERFSAEFPKEGPSILRIQQVVRGDSAAYFCASSLPGSGELFFGEGSRLTVL.

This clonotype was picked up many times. Here the CDR3 reads CSASPYREAPFYEQFF. The CDR3 region has the DNA TGCAGTGCTAGTCCCTACCGGGAGGCCCCCTTTTATGAGCAGTTCTTC. V gene TRBV20-1 combines with J gene TRBJ2-1; 7 nucleotides agree with TRBD2. V was pared by 3 bases and J by 8 bases, with 16 bases of the junction left unmatched. This CDR3 is built from 16 residues. Germline CDR1 is DFQATT and CDR2 is SNEGSKA (reference sequence).

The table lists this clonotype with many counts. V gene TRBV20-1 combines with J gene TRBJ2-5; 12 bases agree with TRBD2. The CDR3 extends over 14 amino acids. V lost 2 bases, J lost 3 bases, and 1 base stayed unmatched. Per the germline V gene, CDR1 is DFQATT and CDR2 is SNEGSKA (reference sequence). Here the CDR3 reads CSARRTSGKETQYF. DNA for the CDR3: TGCAGTGCTAGAAGGACTAGCGGGAAAGAGACCCAGTACTTC.

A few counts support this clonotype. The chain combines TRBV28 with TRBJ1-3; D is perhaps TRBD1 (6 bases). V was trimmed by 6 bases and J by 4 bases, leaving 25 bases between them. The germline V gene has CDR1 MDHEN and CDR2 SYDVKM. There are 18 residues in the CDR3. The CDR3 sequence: CASRPQTGRVWGGNTIYF. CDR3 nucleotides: TGTGCCAGCAGACCTCAGACAGGTCGTGTATGGGGAGGAAACACCATATATTTT.

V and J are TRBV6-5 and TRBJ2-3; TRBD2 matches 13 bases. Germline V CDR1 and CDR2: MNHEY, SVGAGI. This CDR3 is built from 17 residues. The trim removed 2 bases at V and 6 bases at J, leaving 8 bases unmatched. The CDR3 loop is CASSYPRTSGSSDTQYF. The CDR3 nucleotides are TGTGCCAGCAGTTACCCCCGGACTAGCGGGAGTTCCGATACGCAGTATTTT.

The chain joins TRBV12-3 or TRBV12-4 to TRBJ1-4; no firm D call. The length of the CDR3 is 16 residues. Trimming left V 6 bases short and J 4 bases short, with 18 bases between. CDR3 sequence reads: CASSPRRAHLNEKLFF. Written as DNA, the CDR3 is TGTGCCAGCAGCCCCAGGCGGGCTCACCTTAATGAAAAACTGTTTTTT.

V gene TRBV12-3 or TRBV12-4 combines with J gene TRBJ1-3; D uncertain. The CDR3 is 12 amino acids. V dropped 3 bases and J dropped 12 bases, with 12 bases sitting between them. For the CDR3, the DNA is TGTGCCAGCAGTTTTTCCCCCTGGATCATATATTTT. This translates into CASSFSPWIIYF.

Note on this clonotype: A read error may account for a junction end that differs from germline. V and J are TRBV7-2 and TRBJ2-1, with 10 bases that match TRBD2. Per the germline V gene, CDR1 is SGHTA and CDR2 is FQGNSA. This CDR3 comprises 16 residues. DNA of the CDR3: TGTGCCAGCAGCTACGTCAGCGGGAGGGCCAACAATGAGCAGTTATTC. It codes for CASSYVSGRANNEQLF.

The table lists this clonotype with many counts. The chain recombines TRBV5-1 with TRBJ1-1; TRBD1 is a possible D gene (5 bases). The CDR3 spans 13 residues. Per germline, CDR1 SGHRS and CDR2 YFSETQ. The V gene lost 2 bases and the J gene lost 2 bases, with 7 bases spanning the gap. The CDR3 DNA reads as TGCGCCAGCAGCTTCGACAGAAACACTGAAGCTTTCTTT. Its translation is CASSFDRNTEAFF.

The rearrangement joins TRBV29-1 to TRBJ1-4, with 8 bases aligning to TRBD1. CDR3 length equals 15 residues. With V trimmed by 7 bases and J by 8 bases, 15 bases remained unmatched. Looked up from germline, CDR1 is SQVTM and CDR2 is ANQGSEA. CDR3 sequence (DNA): TGCAGCGCTTCGGGGCAGGGGGCGAATCGGGAAAAACTGTTTTTT. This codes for CSASGQGANREKLFF.